These T cell receptor beta chains were read from a single sample in a study of blood T cell repertoires in COVID-19. Sequencing used immunoSEQ multiplex PCR; TCRdb keeps in-frame clones, though not all of them. This repertoire shows around 97,000 clones, approximately 90% found once; its top ten account for more than 15%. The sample was peripheral blood. The receptors here all came from a woman at least 80 years old in a cohort sampled during active COVID-19. Both conserved end residues are part of each CDR3. The D gene is left open where the match is weak. Only part of the rows carry a size: once, few, many, or a class if the clone is expanded.

V gene | D gene | clone size | CDR3 protein
TRBV5-4 | . | . | CASSLGGSQETQYF
TRBV7-8 | TRBD1 | . | CASSLGTGQAGNTIYF
TRBV5-4 | . | . | CASSILTQGGVNYGYTF
TRBV2 | TRBD1 | . | CASSETPQGNPRGGQYF
TRBV18 | TRBD1 | . | CASSRLQGANEKLFF
TRBV6-4 | . | . | CASSVSGELFF
TRBV6-5 | TRBD2 | . | CASSYYQRGGRETQYF
TRBV19 | TRBD1 | . | CASSNRDRDYGYTF
TRBV7-8 | . | . | CASSLIGGDREYNEQFF
TRBV5-4 | TRBD1 | . | CASSLGQGWFYEQYF
TRBV10-2 | TRBD2 | . | CASSNARLVAGVSPDTQYF
TRBV3-1/TRBV3-2 | . | . | CASSPGQGYGYTF
TRBV5-1 | TRBD1 | few | CASSMGQGNRFF
TRBV2 | TRBD2 | . | CARSSRGSGGATSTDTQYF
TRBV9 | TRBD1 | . | CASSVGQGGNQPQHF
TRBV19 | TRBD2 | . | CASSPGDRPDFTSGSFRYNEQFF
TRBV28 | . | . | CASLRGMRTEAFF
TRBV7-6 | TRBD2 | . | CASSLLTSGSSYEQYF
TRBV6-6 | TRBD1 | . | CASAGQGDQPQHF
TRBV20-1 | TRBD2 | . | CSASSSGDVRETQYF
TRBV5-1 | . | . | CASSLEPPRTHGEKLFF
TRBV7-9 | . | . | CASSLDYGLDPYGYTF
TRBV11-3 | TRBD2 | few | CASSLDGSGPYNEQFF
TRBV24-1 | . | few | CATSDSSGANVLTF
TRBV5-1 | TRBD2 | . | CASSLTSGGLLQFF
TRBV5-4 | TRBD1 | . | CASSLWTGVNTEAFF
TRBV10-2 | TRBD2 | . | CASSEEKTSGVYEQYF
TRBV6-6 | . | . | CASSYSTPRGNSPLHF
TRBV5-1 | TRBD2 | . | CASSLGLATYNEQFF
TRBV24-1 | TRBD2 | . | CATSGLAEGAYNEQFF
TRBV6-5 | TRBD1 | . | CASRTGQGPYEQYF
TRBV9 | . | few | CASSPRAGFDYEQYF
TRBV5-1 | . | . | CASSATVGAEGYTF
TRBV28 | TRBD1 | . | CASIGTGNQPQHF
TRBV27 | TRBD1 | . | CASSPRQGANYGYTF
TRBV4-2 | TRBD2 | . | CASSPTSGSGGGSSYEQYF
TRBV6-6 | . | . | CASSRIDGTEAFF